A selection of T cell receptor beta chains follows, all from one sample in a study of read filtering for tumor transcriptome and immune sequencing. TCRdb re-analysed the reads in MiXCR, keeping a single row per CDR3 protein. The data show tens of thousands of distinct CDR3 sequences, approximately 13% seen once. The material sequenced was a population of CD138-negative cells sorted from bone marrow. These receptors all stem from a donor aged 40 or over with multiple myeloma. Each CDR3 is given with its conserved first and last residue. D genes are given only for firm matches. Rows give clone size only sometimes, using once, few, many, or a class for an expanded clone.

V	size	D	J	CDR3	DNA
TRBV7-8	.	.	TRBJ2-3	CASSRRQSTGTQYF	TGTGCCAGCAGCCGACGACAGAGCACAGGTACGCAGTATTTT
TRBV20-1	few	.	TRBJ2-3	CSARASGRDTDTQYF	TGCAGTGCTAGAGCTTCGGGTCGGGATACAGATACGCAGTATTTT
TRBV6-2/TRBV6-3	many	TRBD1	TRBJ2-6	CASRQGALGANVLTF	TGTGCCAGCAGACAGGGGGCGCTTGGGGCCAACGTCCTGACTTTC
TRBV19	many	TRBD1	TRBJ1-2	CASSLGTGGGYGYTF	TGTGCCAGTAGCCTTGGGACAGGGGGAGGCTATGGCTACACCTTC
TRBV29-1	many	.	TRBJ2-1	CSVERARRVVIGTYNEQFF	TGCAGCGTGGAACGAGCAAGGAGGGTCGTGATAGGGACCTACAATGAGCAGTTCTTC
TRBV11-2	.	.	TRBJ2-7	CASSLELDSYEQYF	TGTGCCAGCAGCTTAGAACTGGACTCCTACGAGCAGTACTTC
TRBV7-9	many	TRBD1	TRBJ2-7	CASSLASGTGGVEQYF	TGTGCCAGCAGCTTAGCGTCGGGGACAGGGGGCGTCGAGCAGTACTTC
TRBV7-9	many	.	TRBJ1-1	CASKGARKGPEAFF	TGTGCCAGCAAGGGCGCTCGGAAGGGCCCTGAAGCTTTCTTT
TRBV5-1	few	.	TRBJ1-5	CASSLEVGNQPQHF	TGCGCCAGCAGCTTGGAGGTGGGCAATCAGCCCCAGCATTTT
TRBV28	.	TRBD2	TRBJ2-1	CASSLRGDGSYNEQFF	TGTGCCAGCAGTTTACGGGGGGATGGGTCCTACAATGAGCAGTTCTTC
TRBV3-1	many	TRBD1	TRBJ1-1	CASSQTGTGYTEAFF	TGTGCCAGCAGCCAGACAGGGACGGGGTACACTGAAGCTTTCTTT
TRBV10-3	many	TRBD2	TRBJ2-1	CAISERGASGRSYNEQFF	TGTGCCATCAGTGAGAGGGGGGCTAGCGGGAGGTCCTACAATGAGCAGTTCTTC
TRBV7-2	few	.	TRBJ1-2	CASNMISGQGTAANYGYTF	TGTGCCAGCAACATGATTTCAGGGCAGGGCACCGCAGCTAACTATGGCTACACCTTC
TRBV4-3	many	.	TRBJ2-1	CASSQDTRYNEQFF	TGCGCCAGCAGCCAAGATACAAGATACAATGAGCAGTTCTTC
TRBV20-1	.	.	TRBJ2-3	CSARGWAGDTQYF	TGCAGTGCTAGGGGGTGGGCGGGGGATACGCAGTATTTT
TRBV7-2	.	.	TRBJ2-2	CASSLEASVPNTGELFF	TGTGCCAGCAGCTTAGAGGCTAGCGTACCGAACACCGGGGAGCTGTTTTTT
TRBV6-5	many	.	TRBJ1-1	CASSSDGLNTEAFF	TGTGCCAGCAGTTCTGATGGATTGAACACTGAAGCTTTCTTT
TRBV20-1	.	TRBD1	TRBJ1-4	CSGQADDEKLFF	TGCAGCGGACAGGCAGACGATGAAAAACTGTTTTTT
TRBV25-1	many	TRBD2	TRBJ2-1	CASSESSSGRVVEQFF	TGTGCCAGCAGTGAATCGAGTAGCGGGAGGGTCGTTGAGCAGTTCTTC
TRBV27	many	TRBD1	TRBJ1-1	CASKGGAGTEAFF	TGTGCCAGCAAAGGGGGCGCCGGCACTGAAGCTTTCTTT
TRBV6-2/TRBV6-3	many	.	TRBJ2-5	CASSWAETQYF	TGTGCCAGCAGTTGGGCGGAGACCCAGTACTTC
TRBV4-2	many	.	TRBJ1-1	CASSQDLGLTEAFF	TGTGCCAGCAGCCAAGATCTGGGGCTGACTGAAGCTTTCTTT
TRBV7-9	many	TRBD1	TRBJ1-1	CASSLGSVFNVKTGGTEAFF	TGTGCCAGCAGCTTGGGTTCTGTATTCAATGTGAAGACAGGGGGGACTGAAGCTTTCTTT
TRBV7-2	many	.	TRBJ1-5	CASRDIAGAYNQPQHF	TGTGCCAGCAGGGACATCGCCGGGGCCTACAATCAGCCCCAGCATTTT
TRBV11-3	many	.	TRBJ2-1	CASSPRGSYSYNEQFF	TGTGCCAGCAGCCCCAGGGGATCCTACTCCTACAATGAGCAGTTCTTC
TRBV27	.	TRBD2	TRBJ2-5	CASSLGRGRAQETQYF	TGTGCCAGCAGTTTAGGACGGGGGAGGGCGCAAGAGACCCAGTACTTC
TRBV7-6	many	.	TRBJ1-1	CASSLNLVHHWETGTEAFF	TGTGCCAGCAGCTTAAACTTGGTTCATCATTGGGAAACGGGGACTGAAGCTTTCTTT
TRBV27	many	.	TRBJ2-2	CASSLQTGTGELFF	TGTGCCAGCAGTCTACAAACCGGTACCGGGGAGCTGTTTTTT
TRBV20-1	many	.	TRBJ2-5	CSAKQETQYF	TGCAGTGCCAAACAAGAGACCCAGTACTTC
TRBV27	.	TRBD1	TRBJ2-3	CACSFTGTGVGGTDTQYF	TGTGCCTGCAGTTTCACCGGGACAGGGGTGGGGGGCACAGATACGCAGTACTTT
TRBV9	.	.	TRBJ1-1	CASSVALGVGDTEAFF	TGTGCCAGCAGCGTAGCTCTTGGGGTGGGCGACACTGAAGCTTTCTTT
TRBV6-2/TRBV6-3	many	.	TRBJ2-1	CASRDPGLSNEQFF	TGTGCCAGCAGGGACCCGGGACTCTCTAATGAGCAGTTCTTC
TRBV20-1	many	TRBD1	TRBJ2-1	CSATGTGDQDVTYNEQFF	TGCAGTGCTACCGGGACAGGAGACCAAGACGTCACCTACAATGAGCAGTTCTTC
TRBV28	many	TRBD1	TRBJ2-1	CASSLSASRGPHEQFF	TGTGCCAGCAGTTTATCGGCGAGCAGGGGGCCACATGAGCAGTTCTTC
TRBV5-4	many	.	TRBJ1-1	CASNTMNTEAFF	TGTGCCAGCAACACCATGAACACTGAAGCTTTCTTT
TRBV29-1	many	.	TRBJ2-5	CSVELRETQYF	TGCAGCGTTGAATTGAGGGAGACCCAGTACTTC
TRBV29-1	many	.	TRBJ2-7	CSVAVDGYEQYF	TGCAGCGTCGCCGTGGACGGCTACGAGCAGTACTTC
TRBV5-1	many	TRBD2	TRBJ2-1	CASSLPASGQNEQFF	TGCGCCAGCAGCTTGCCCGCTAGCGGGCAGAATGAGCAGTTCTTC
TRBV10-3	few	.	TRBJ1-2	CAISAGRGPNYGYTF	TGTGCCATCAGTGCGGGGAGAGGGCCAAACTATGGCTACACCTTC
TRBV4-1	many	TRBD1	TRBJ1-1	CASSFNPGQGGKQAFF	TGCGCCAGCAGCTTTAACCCGGGACAGGGGGGAAAGCAAGCTTTCTTT
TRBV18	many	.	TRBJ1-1	CASSPPGREAFF	TGTGCCAGCTCACCACCGGGTAGGGAAGCTTTCTTT
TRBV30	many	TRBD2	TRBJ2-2	CAWSVLYSGSGELFF	TGTGCCTGGAGTGTACTTTATAGCGGGAGCGGGGAGCTGTTTTTT
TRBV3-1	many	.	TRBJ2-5	CASSQVVTAQETQYF	TGTGCCAGCAGCCAAGTCGTAACAGCCCAAGAGACCCAGTACTTC
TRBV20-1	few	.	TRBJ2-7	CSARGGPYEQYF	TGCAGTGCCAGGGGTGGCCCCTACGAGCAGTACTTC
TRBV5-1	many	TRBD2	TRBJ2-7	CASSLYLTSGSSYEQYF	TGCGCCAGCAGCTTGTACCTCACTAGCGGGAGCTCCTACGAGCAGTACTTC